These 29 T cell receptor beta chains were all obtained from the same sample, sequenced in a study of blood T cells in healthy people across ages. With a J-beta primer mix and a sample-barcoded 5' primer, a second PCR ran 7 to 11 cycles. MiXCR, run by TCRdb on the 5' RACE reads, gives a single entry per CDR3 protein. Of approximately 1.5 million distinct CDR3 sequences in the sample, about 42% were seen once. Sequenced: blood. The origin of the receptors is a woman aged 18-29 years in good health.

This clonotype has a handful of counts. V and J are TRBV9 and TRBJ2-3, with D maybe TRBD2 (5 bases). Trimming removed 4 bases at V and 2 bases at J, with 17 bases between. Per the germline V gene, CDR1 is SGDLS and CDR2 is YYNGEE. CDR3 length equals 16 residues. This CDR3 reads CASSLDGVGDTDTQYF. The CDR3 DNA sequence: TGTGCCAGCAGCTTAGACGGAGTGGGAGACACAGATACGCAGTATTTT.

CDR3 coding DNA: TGTGCCAACAAACCCATGCCAGGGGGCTCCTACGAGCAGTACTTC. Protein: CANKPMPGGSYEQYF. J is TRBJ2-7 and V is TRBV2, with 7 bases lining up with TRBD1. The CDR3 runs to 15 residues. The J segment lost 0 bases and the V segment lost 10 bases, leaving 12 bases of the junction unmatched. The germline gives CDR1 SNHLY, CDR2 FYNNEI. The full variable domain, in which reference TRBV2 and TRBJ2-7 provide the parts outside the CDR3, is EPEVTQTPSHQVTQMGQEVILRCVPISNHLYFYWYRQILGQKVEFLVSFYNNEISEKSEIFDDQFSVERPDGSNFTLKIRSTKLEDSAMYFCANKPMPGGSYEQYFGPGTRLTVT.

CDR3 sequence (DNA): TGTGCCAGCAGCTTAATAGGAGGGGTGGAGAACAATGAGCAGTTCTTC. Amino acid sequence: CASSLIGGVENNEQFF. This chain uses TRBV13 with TRBJ2-1; possibly TRBD2 for D (6 bases). The CDR3 is made up of 16 amino acids. Trimming removed 2 bases from V and 5 bases from J, with 16 bases in between. CDR1 is PRHDT, CDR2 FYEKMQ, per germline (reference sequence).

V usage is TRBV11-2 and J usage is TRBJ2-2; 11 positions match TRBD1. Unmatched junction bases numbered 13, after V lost 7 bases and J lost 6 bases. Germline CDR1 SGHAT, CDR2 FQNNGV. The CDR3 sequence is 17 residues long. The CDR3 coding sequence is TGTGCCAGCACCGACTATCGCCGGGACAGGGGGGCCGGGGAGCTGTTTTTT. Its protein product is CASTDYRRDRGAGELFF.

The V and J genes are TRBV27 and TRBJ2-1, with 13 bases fitting TRBD2. The CDR3 is made up of 16 amino acids. Germline CDR1 is MNHEY and CDR2 is SMNVEV (reference sequence). J was trimmed by 6 bases and V by 5 bases; bases with no gene match: 7. CDR3 sequence (DNA): TGTGCCAGCAGTGCGTGGACTAGCGGGAGAGGCAATGAGCAGTTCTTC. It codes for CASSAWTSGRGNEQFF.

This clonotype was recorded many times. The CDR3 loop is CSVAGGPNGYYGYTF. The CDR3 region has the DNA TGCAGCGTTGCGGGGGGACCGAATGGCTACTATGGCTACACCTTC. The V call is TRBV29-1, the J call TRBJ1-2, with D perhaps matching TRBD1 (5 bases). Germline CDR1 SQVTM, CDR2 ANQGSEA. The ends were cut back, 4 bases at V and 3 bases at J, with 18 bases in the middle. The CDR3 consists of 15 residues.

The rearrangement links TRBV4-3 to TRBJ2-5; possible D gene TRBD1, 6 bases. The ends were cut back, 5 bases at V and 1 base at J, with 20 bases in the middle. CDR3 size: 17 residues. The germline gives CDR1 LGHNA, CDR2 YSLEER. This CDR3 is CASSARRGTMLQETQYF. In DNA, the CDR3 is TGCGCCAGCAGCGCAAGAAGGGGGACAATGCTCCAAGAGACCCAGTACTTC.

This clonotype was counted at least ten times. The J gene is TRBJ2-7, the V gene TRBV29-1; D remains ambiguous. Trimming pared 2 bases from V and 4 bases from J, leaving 6 bases between. The CDR3 is made up of 11 amino acids. CDR1 is SQVTM and CDR2 is ANQGSEA in the germline V gene. CDR3 DNA sequence: TGCAGCGTTGAAAATTGGTACGAGCAGTACTTC. Encoded protein: CSVENWYEQYF.

This sequence joins TRBV10-3 and TRBJ2-4; 7 positions agree with TRBD1. Germline assignment: CDR1 ENHRY and CDR2 SYGVKD. The J segment lost 3 bases and the V segment lost 6 bases, leaving 5 bases of the junction unmatched. This CDR3 region has 14 residues. CDR3 DNA sequence: TGTGCCATCAGCCTGACAGGGAACAAAAACATTCAGTACTTC. This encodes CAISLTGNKNIQYF.

This clonotype has a handful of counts. The chain carries TRBV7-9 and TRBJ2-7; 9 nucleotides line up with TRBD1. J was trimmed by 3 bases and V by 0 bases; bases with no gene match: 6. The CDR3 runs 16 residues. Germline-derived CDR1 and CDR2 are SEHNR and FQNEAQ (reference sequence). The CDR3 protein is CASSLAYGQGIYEQYF. The DNA of the CDR3 is TGTGCCAGCAGCTTAGCGTACGGACAGGGGATCTACGAGCAGTACTTC.

This clonotype was counted between two and nine times. V is TRBV11-2 and J is TRBJ2-1, with TRBD2 identical over 11 bases. V lost 6 bases to trimming and J lost 4 bases; unmatched junction nucleotides: 23. CDR1 and CDR2 from the germline V gene are SGHAT and FQNNGV. The CDR3 totals 21 residues. DNA for the CDR3: TGTGCCAGCAGACCAGACGTTTTGGGAGGGCTAGCGGGAGGTGGTTACAATGAGCAGTTCTTC. Its protein is CASRPDVLGGLAGGGYNEQFF.

The V and J genes are TRBV6-2 or TRBV6-3 and TRBJ1-2, with D possibly being TRBD1 (6 bases). CDR1 is MNHEY, CDR2 SVGEGT, per germline. The CDR3 sequence is 13 residues long. Trimming took 10 bases from V and 4 from J, leaving 16 bases between them. CDR3 nucleotide sequence: TGTGCCATACGGGGGGGCGCAAGCTATGGCTACACCTTC. Encoded protein: CAIRGGASYGYTF.

This clonotype was counted between two and nine times. The rearrangement links TRBV6-2 or TRBV6-3 to TRBJ2-1; 12 positions agree with TRBD2. The CDR3 length is 16 residues. CDR1 is MNHEY and CDR2 is SVGEGT in the germline V gene. After removal of 2 bases from V and 8 bases from J, the junction contained 7 bases not matched to a gene. The DNA for the CDR3 is TGTGCCAGCAGTTACGGTGGACTAGCGGGGTCGGATGAGCAGTTCTTC. Translation: CASSYGGLAGSDEQFF.

This clonotype turned up a few times. This rearrangement joins TRBV21-1 to TRBJ1-5; TRBD1 was called by the table and not checked on the DNA. TRBV21-1 is noted as a pseudogene. This CDR3 comprises 15 residues. The CDR3 DNA reads as TGTGCCAGCATCCAACCGGGGTCGAGCAATCAGCCCCAGCATTTT. Translation: CASIQPGSSNQPQHF.

The chain is built from TRBV7-2 and TRBJ2-7; 7 bases are shared with TRBD2. The CDR3 length is 15 residues. Looked up from germline, CDR1 is SGHTA and CDR2 is FQGNSA. With V trimmed by 5 bases and J by 0 bases, 7 bases remained unmatched. CDR3 DNA: TGTGCCAGCAGCCGGGACTACGGAAGCTCCTACGAGCAGTACTTC. Translation: CASSRDYGSSYEQYF.

The chain has TRBV4-1 and TRBJ2-3; D uncertain. CDR1 is MGHRA, CDR2 YSYEKL, per germline. With 0 bases removed from V and 4 bases from J, the gap between germline ends came to 20 bases. The CDR3 has 18 amino acids. The CDR3 DNA reads as TGCGCCAGCAGCCAAGATGGCATTGGGCACGGCACCCCAGATACGCAGTATTTT. This encodes CASSQDGIGHGTPDTQYF.

This chain joins TRBV27 and TRBJ1-6; 9 bases are shared with TRBD1. Germline assignment: CDR1 MNHEY and CDR2 SMNVEV (reference sequence). V gave up 6 bases and J gave up 7 bases; unmatched junction bases: 7. The CDR3 is made up of 15 amino acids. The CDR3 is CASSTGQGRNSPLHF. CDR3 DNA sequence: TGTGCCAGCAGCACCGGACAGGGGAGGAATTCACCCCTCCACTTT.

This chain links TRBV25-1 with TRBJ1-2; D remains ambiguous. Germline lookup yields CDR1 MGHDK and CDR2 SYGVNS. V lost 2 bases, J lost 10 bases, and 20 bases lay in between. The CDR3 extends over 15 amino acids. The CDR3 nucleotides read TGTGCCAGCAGTGAAGGTCCGGCCCGGGCTGGAGACTACACCTTC. It codes for CASSEGPARAGDYTF.

This clonotype showed up just a few times. V gene TRBV12-3 or TRBV12-4 combines with J gene TRBJ1-2; the D is unclear. The CDR3 length is 14 residues. The ends were cut back, 3 bases at V and 2 bases at J, with 10 bases in the middle. This chain's CDR3 is CASSFRETNYGYTF. DNA of the CDR3: TGTGCCAGCAGTTTCCGGGAAACCAACTATGGCTACACCTTC.

The chain joins TRBV20-1 to TRBJ2-5; 7 bases match TRBD1. Germline CDR1 is DFQATT and CDR2 is SNEGSKA (reference sequence). The J segment lost 0 bases and the V segment lost 0 bases, leaving 1 base of the junction unmatched. The CDR3 is 14 residues long. For the CDR3, the DNA is TGCAGTGCTAGAGACGACAGGGACCAAGAGACCCAGTACTTC. It codes for CSARDDRDQETQYF.

A few counts support this clonotype. The chain combines TRBV20-1 with TRBJ1-4; D possibly corresponds to TRBD1 (6 bases). The CDR3 sequence is 13 residues long. In germline, CDR1 is DFQATT, CDR2 SNEGSKA (reference sequence). Trimming cost V 7 bases and J 2 bases, with 11 bases left between them. The CDR3 nucleotides are TGCAGTGTCCAGGGGCTGACTAATGAAAAACTGTTTTTT. Translating it yields CSVQGLTNEKLFF.

The J gene is TRBJ1-6, the V gene TRBV4-1; 10 bases agree with TRBD1. The V gene end was trimmed by 2 bases and the J gene end by 10 bases; junction bases not matched to a gene: 17. This CDR3 spans 19 amino acids. CDR1 is MGHRA and CDR2 is YSYEKL in the germline V gene. The CDR3 loop reads CASSQFYRSDGTGVSPLHF. In DNA form, the CDR3 reads TGCGCCAGCAGCCAATTCTATCGTTCGGACGGGACAGGGGTCTCACCCCTCCACTTT.

This clonotype appeared a few times. The chain couples TRBV7-2 to TRBJ1-4; unclear D gene. Germline V gene sequence: CDR1 SGHTA, CDR2 FQGNSA. Trimming stripped 2 bases from V and 3 bases from J, with 7 bases between. This CDR3 comprises 14 residues. CDR3: CASSLKGSNEKLFF. Here the CDR3 DNA reads TGTGCCAGCAGCTTAAAAGGGTCTAATGAAAAACTGTTTTTT. The variable domain in full, completed from reference TRBV7-2 and TRBJ1-4, reads GAGVSQSPSNKVTEKGKDVELRCDPISGHTALYWYRQSLGQGLEFLIYFQGNSAPDKSGLPSDRFSAERTGGSVSTLTIQRTQQEDSAVYLCASSLKGSNEKLFFGSGTQLSVL.

The chain carries TRBV9 and TRBJ1-6; D call uncertain. The CDR3 spans 16 residues. V was clipped by 0 bases and J by 2 bases, with 9 bases between them. CDR1 is SGDLS, CDR2 YYNGEE, per germline. CDR3 in DNA: TGTGCCAGCAGCGTAGGAGCAGGAACCTATAATTCACCCCTCCACTTT. Protein product: CASSVGAGTYNSPLHF. Full variable domain (rest looked up from reference TRBV9 and TRBJ1-6): DSGVTQTPKHLITATGQRVTLRCSPRSGDLSVYWYQQSLDQGLQFLIQYYNGEERAKGNILERFSAQQFPDLHSELNLSSLELGDSALYFCASSVGAGTYNSPLHFGNGTRLTVT.

In this sample, this clonotype turned up many times. The junction and the germline gene differ at one end; a read error may be behind it. The chain uses TRBV5-1 and TRBJ2-3; no firm D call. The CDR3 is made up of 13 amino acids. CDR1 is SGHRS, CDR2 YFSETQ, per germline. The CDR3 region has the DNA TGTGCCAGCAGCTTAGCTGTTGCAGATACGCAGTATTTT. Protein sequence: CASSLAVADTQYF.

This chain joins TRBV11-2 and TRBJ2-7; TRBD1 aligns across 9 bases. The V gene's germline CDR1 is SGHAT and CDR2 FQNNGV. The CDR3 covers 13 residues. J lost 5 bases, V lost 6 bases, and 5 bases had no gene match. The CDR3 reads CASRKTGGHEQYF. The CDR3 nucleotides read TGTGCCAGCAGAAAGACAGGGGGGCACGAGCAGTACTTC.

This sequence joins TRBV7-2 and TRBJ2-4; D might be TRBD1 (5 bases). Trimming cost V 0 bases and J 7 bases, with 7 bases left between them. This CDR3 has 13 residues. Germline CDR1 reads SGHTA; CDR2 reads FQGNSA. The CDR3 DNA is TGTGCCAGCAGCTTAGCGGGGCCTAACATTCAGTACTTC. As protein: CASSLAGPNIQYF.

This clonotype was seen a few times. The genes are TRBV9 and TRBJ1-2, with unresolved D. The CDR3 totals 13 residues. Trimming took 6 bases from V and 2 from J, leaving 11 bases between them. Per germline, CDR1 SGDLS and CDR2 YYNGEE. CDR3 DNA: TGTGCCAGCACCGGAAAGGCGAACTATGGCTACACCTTC. Translating gives CASTGKANYGYTF.

The chain employs TRBV5-5 and TRBJ1-2; TRBD1 might be the D (5 bases). In germline, CDR1 is SGHKS, CDR2 YYEKEE (reference sequence). Trimming took off 4 bases at V and 4 bases at J, with 17 bases between the two ends. CDR3 length equals 15 residues. CDR3 sequence: CASSLRDGPIYGYTF. The DNA for the CDR3 is TGTGCCAGCAGCCTCCGGGACGGCCCGATCTATGGCTACACCTTC.